These 20 T cell receptor beta chains originate from one sample sequenced in a study of T cell responses to AZD1222 COVID-19 vaccine (dated by TCRdb to the early 2020s). The library was prepared using the immunoSEQ multiplex PCR assay. As stored in TCRdb, this immuneACCESS dataset retains in-frame rearrangements with V and J assigned. A fraction of the clones does not appear; measured against another copy, unresolved V genes explain less than half of the discrepancy, and the remainder lacks a known reason. The sample records 120,000 or so clones, around 89% of which are singletons. The top ten clones comprise 11% of the sample. The sample's time point, from its label and the paper: baseline before first vaccination. The treatment or condition label, as the study defines it: meningococcal conjugate vaccine given as trial control. The input for sequencing was peripheral blood, taken on day 0 of MenACWY control vaccination. These receptors were taken from an adult in good health.

V usage is TRBV10-3 and J usage is TRBJ1-1; TRBD1 matches at 9 bases. This CDR3 region has 15 residues. Germline CDR1 and CDR2: ENHRY and SYGVKD. With 2 bases clipped from V and 4 bases from J, the junction kept 5 bases outside the gene matches. This CDR3 reads CAISERGQGVTEAFF. The CDR3 bases are TGTGCCATCAGTGAGCGGGGACAGGGCGTCACTGAAGCTTTCTTT.

The rearrangement joins TRBV6-5 to TRBJ2-7, with 7 bases that match TRBD1. Germline lookup yields CDR1 MNHEY and CDR2 SVGAGI. Trimming at V came to 6 bases and at J to 2 bases, leaving 7 bases not matched to a gene. The CDR3 consists of 14 residues. Here the CDR3 reads CASSDSTGPYEQYF. CDR3 DNA: TGTGCCAGCAGCGACTCGACAGGGCCCTACGAGCAGTACTTC.

V is TRBV3-1 (or the pseudogene TRBV3-2) and J is TRBJ2-1; the match to TRBD2 covers 8 bases. Germline V gene data show CDR1 as LGHDT and CDR2 as YNNKEL (reference sequence). The CDR3 consists of 15 residues. V shed 0 bases and J 9 bases; nucleotides not matched to a gene: 7. Here the CDR3 DNA reads TGTGCCAGCAGCCAAGAGGCGAGCGGGAGTGTTGAGCAGTTCTTC. Protein sequence: CASSQEASGSVEQFF.

The rearrangement uses TRBV10-1 and TRBJ2-7; D is uncertain. Trimming took off 2 bases at V and 3 bases at J, with 5 bases between the two ends. Germline CDR1 reads WNHNN; CDR2 reads SYGVQD (reference sequence). This CDR3 contains 12 residues. CDR3: CASSEGVYEQYF. For the CDR3, the DNA is TGCGCCAGCAGTGAGGGGGTCTACGAGCAGTACTTC.

The chain links TRBV30 to TRBJ1-3, with TRBD1 as a possible D gene (5 bases). Trimming stripped 3 bases from V and 4 bases from J, with 10 bases between. This CDR3 has 13 amino acids. Germline loops: CDR1 GTSNPN, CDR2 SVGIG (reference sequence). CDR3 sequence reads: CAWRSGVGNTIYF. The CDR3 DNA follows: TGTGCCTGGAGGTCGGGGGTAGGAAACACCATATATTTT. Together with reference TRBV30 and TRBJ1-3, the CDR3 gives the full variable domain: SQTIHQWPATLVQPVGSPLSLECTVEGTSNPNLYWYRQAAGRGLQLLFYSVGIGQISSEVPQNLSASRPQDRQFILSSKKLLLSDSGFYLCAWRSGVGNTIYFGEGSWLTVV.

This chain joins TRBV9 and TRBJ2-6; 12 bases match TRBD1. After removal of 0 bases from V and 1 base from J, the junction contained 2 bases not matched to a gene. CDR1 is SGDLS, CDR2 YYNGEE, per germline. The CDR3 contains 18 residues. The CDR3 region is CASSVGDRGLSGANVLTF. The CDR3 DNA sequence: TGTGCCAGCAGCGTAGGGGACAGGGGGCTTTCTGGGGCCAACGTCCTGACTTTC.

The V call is TRBV9, the J call TRBJ2-5, with D unclear. Germline V gene sequence: CDR1 SGDLS, CDR2 YYNGEE. V gave up 4 bases and J gave up 4 bases, with 20 bases separating them. The CDR3 has 16 amino acids. CDR3 in DNA: TGTGCCAGCAGCCCCAAACCGTGGTGGTATGGAGAGACCCAGTACTTC. It is translated as CASSPKPWWYGETQYF. Combining the CDR3 with reference TRBV9 and TRBJ2-5 gives the whole variable domain DSGVTQTPKHLITATGQRVTLRCSPRSGDLSVYWYQQSLDQGLQFLIQYYNGEERAKGNILERFSAQQFPDLHSELNLSSLELGDSALYFCASSPKPWWYGETQYFGPGTRLLVL.

The chain recombines TRBV27 with TRBJ2-7; tentatively, D is TRBD1 (6 bases). V shed 3 bases and J shed 3 bases, with 21 bases lying between them. Germline CDR1 is MNHEY and CDR2 is SMNVEV (reference sequence). CDR3 length equals 17 residues. The CDR3 protein is CASSFSVGQGPRYEQYF. CDR3 coding DNA: TGTGCCAGCAGTTTCAGCGTCGGGCAGGGGCCCCGCTACGAGCAGTACTTC.

This chain connects TRBV2 to TRBJ2-7; 9 positions match TRBD1. Germline values: CDR1 SNHLY, CDR2 FYNNEI. The CDR3 contains 16 residues. The V and J ends lost 4 bases and 1 base, in that order; junction bases with no gene match: 8. The CDR3 loop is CASSGSPGQGSYEQYF. CDR3 sequence (DNA): TGTGCCAGCAGTGGGAGCCCGGGACAGGGTTCCTACGAGCAGTACTTC.

This clone appeared once. The J gene is TRBJ1-1, the V gene TRBV18; D is ambiguous. Per the germline V gene, CDR1 is KGHSH and CDR2 is LQKENI. The CDR3 is made up of 16 amino acids. The V end was cut by 3 bases, the J end by 5 bases, with 19 bases between. As DNA, the CDR3 is TGTGCCAGCTCACCCAGAACTGATGGCGGTTGGACTGAAGCTTTCTTT. Its protein is CASSPRTDGGWTEAFF.

This chain links TRBV29-1 with TRBJ1-2; unclear D gene. V was trimmed by 6 bases and J by 4 bases, leaving 12 bases between them. From germline, CDR1 is SQVTM and CDR2 ANQGSEA. CDR3 length equals 12 residues. The CDR3 region is CSVLRPSYGYTF. Here the CDR3 DNA reads TGCAGCGTCCTAAGGCCGAGCTATGGCTACACCTTC.

In this sample, this clone turned up once. This sequence joins TRBV29-1 and TRBJ2-1, with a tentative D call TRBD1 (6 bases). This CDR3 has 12 residues. From germline, CDR1 is SQVTM and CDR2 ANQGSEA. V was shortened by 6 bases and J by 3 bases, with 9 bases between the two germline ends. As DNA, the CDR3 is TGCAGCGTAAGGACAGACTACAATGAGCAGTTCTTC. It codes for CSVRTDYNEQFF.

This rearrangement joins TRBV24-1 to TRBJ2-1; D perhaps matches TRBD2 (5 bases). Trimming removed 6 bases from V and 2 bases from J, with 10 bases in between. CDR3 size: 14 residues. From germline, CDR1 is KGHDR and CDR2 SFDVKD. CDR3 sequence reads: CATSRAATYNEQFF. As DNA, the CDR3 is TGTGCCACCAGTCGAGCGGCGACCTACAATGAGCAGTTCTTC.

V and J are TRBV3-1 (or the pseudogene TRBV3-2) and TRBJ2-2; 8 nucleotides agree with TRBD2. The CDR3 runs 19 residues. V gave up 0 bases and J gave up 4 bases; unmatched junction bases: 13. Germline V gene sequence: CDR1 LGHDT, CDR2 YNNKEL (reference sequence). In DNA form, the CDR3 reads TGTGCCAGCAGCCAAGACCGTTCGTTCACTAGCGGACCCACCGGGGAGCTGTTTTTT. Translation gives CASSQDRSFTSGPTGELFF.

The chain recombines TRBV11-2 with TRBJ1-6; no reliable D call. Looked up from germline, CDR1 is SGHAT and CDR2 is FQNNGV. Trimming shortened V by 2 bases and J by 7 bases, and 6 bases separated the two germline ends. CDR3 length: 13 amino acids. The CDR3 coding sequence is TGTGCCAGCAGCTTAATTTGGAATTCACCCCTCCACTTT. Encoded protein: CASSLIWNSPLHF. The whole variable domain, remainder taken from reference TRBV11-2 and TRBJ1-6, is EAGVAQSPRYKIIEKRQSVAFWCNPISGHATLYWYQQILGQGPKLLIQFQNNGVVDDSQLPKDRFSAERLKGVDSTLKIQPAKLEDSAVYLCASSLIWNSPLHFGNGTRLTVT.

The V gene is TRBV2, the J gene TRBJ2-3, with TRBD2 identical over 7 bases. Looked up from germline, CDR1 is SNHLY and CDR2 is FYNNEI. Unmatched junction bases numbered 3, after V lost 2 bases and J lost 1 base. This CDR3 comprises 15 residues. CDR3 in amino acids: CASSEPLAGTDTQYF. The CDR3 DNA sequence: TGTGCCAGCAGTGAACCCCTAGCGGGCACAGATACGCAGTATTTT. Filled out from reference TRBV2 and TRBJ2-3, the complete variable domain reads EPEVTQTPSHQVTQMGQEVILRCVPISNHLYFYWYRQILGQKVEFLVSFYNNEISEKSEIFDDQFSVERPDGSNFTLKIRSTKLEDSAMYFCASSEPLAGTDTQYFGPGTRLTVL.

The gene calls are TRBV30 and TRBJ1-1; the D gene is possibly TRBD1 (5 bases). V shed 4 bases and J shed 7 bases, with 16 bases lying between them. The germline CDR1 and CDR2 sequences are GTSNPN and SVGIG (reference sequence). The CDR3 spans 13 residues. CDR3 nucleotide sequence: TGTGCCTGGAAGAGGCAGGGCTGGGGTGAAGCTTTCTTT. Its translation: CAWKRQGWGEAFF. Full variable domain (rest looked up from reference TRBV30 and TRBJ1-1): SQTIHQWPATLVQPVGSPLSLECTVEGTSNPNLYWYRQAAGRGLQLLFYSVGIGQISSEVPQNLSASRPQDRQFILSSKKLLLSDSGFYLCAWKRQGWGEAFFGQGTRLTVV.

J is TRBJ1-6 and V is TRBV5-6; unclear D gene. CDR1 SGHDT and CDR2 YYEEEE come from the germline V gene. Trimming took 2 bases from V and 9 from J, leaving 12 bases between them. The CDR3 runs to 14 residues. CDR3 DNA sequence: TGTGCCAGCAGCTTATTACAGTTGAGTTCACCCCTCCACTTT. Its protein is CASSLLQLSSPLHF.

This clone was seen just once. The V and J genes are TRBV6-5 and TRBJ1-6; 9 positions agree with TRBD1. CDR1 is MNHEY and CDR2 is SVGAGI in the germline V gene. J was trimmed by 9 bases and V by 5 bases; bases with no gene match: 8. This CDR3 has 15 residues. In DNA form, the CDR3 reads TGTGCCAGCAGTCAGGCGACAGGGGGAGGTTCACCCCTCCACTTT. Its translation is CASSQATGGGSPLHF.

The rearrangement uses TRBV5-1 and TRBJ2-3; perhaps D is TRBD1 or TRBD2 (6 bases each). V gave up 4 bases and J gave up 3 bases, with 15 bases separating them. The CDR3 spans 15 residues. The germline V gene has CDR1 SGHRS and CDR2 YFSETQ. In DNA, the CDR3 is TGCGCCAGCAGCCTGTGGGGGGCTGGTACAGATACGCAGTATTTT. The encoded protein is CASSLWGAGTDTQYF.